The source of this TCR beta chain is a study of blood T cell repertoires in COVID-19 (TCRdb year 2020). Study-wide context: Samples from collaborators originated in the United States, Italy and Spain and spanned both the acute and convalescent phases of COVID-19. Nearly every sample came with metadata listing a de-identified subject ID, COVID-19 status, age in years and sex. The repertoires were made available in a free public database intended to serve as a resource for research on the immune response to SARS-CoV-2. The material from the prospective study consisted of cDNA or gDNA derived from T cells, B-cell-depleted T cells, or PBMCs. The dataset comprised deeply sampled blood TCRbeta repertoires from subjects exposed to, actively infected with, or recovered from COVID-19. Samples were obtained from the ongoing ImmuneRACE study (first 160 participants) and from about 1,300 subjects provided by 6 global collaborators. Where HLA class I and class II types were available, the types were taken from metadata supplied by the sample provider, not from assay-based typing. Findings and caveats that apply to the study as a whole: The quantity of clinical and demographic metadata differed by source and by participant and was supplied without curation.

Worth noting for this clone: This receptor's antigen is unknown. Base qualities are not provided; no much larger clone lies one nucleotide away.

Whole blood was collected in K2EDTA tubes by collaborating institutions according to the institutions' own protocols. For TCRbeta analysis, collaborator samples were shipped as frozen whole blood, as isolated PBMCs, or as DNA extracted from either sample type. The CDR3 covers 15 residues, taking in both the cysteine and the phenylalanine. Of the read, only the CDR3 DNA is kept; its 45 bases are in frame from base 1. The germline ends are 10 bases apart after V is trimmed by 0 bases and J by 1 base. The germline V gene (reference sequence) supplies CDR1 SGHNT and CDR2 YYREEE. The immunoSEQ Assay, a bias-controlled multiplex PCR, was used to amplify TCRbeta CDR3 regions from genomic DNA. The study's processing was this. The number of nucleated cells in each sample was estimated by amplification of reference gene primers within the assay. Sequence reads were collapsed and filtered to measure the absolute abundance of every unique TCRbeta CDR3 rearrangement. Productive Simpson clonality was computed per sample as the square root of Simpson's diversity index over productive rearrangements. Not all clones reach the TCRdb copy of this immuneACCESS table, which keeps in-frame sequences only. Checked studies attribute under half of the gap to unresolved V genes and leave the rest unexplained. For V, J and clone size, that table is used; D and trimming come from the DNA. This sample comprises fewer than 250,000 clones, about 88% of them detected only once. The ten largest clones add up to about 4.8% of the sample.

This receptor was identified in a woman in her forties with acute or convalescent COVID-19. Here the chain combines TRBV5-4 and TRBJ2-5; a tentative D match to TRBD2 spans 5 bases. Sequenced material: peripheral blood. The CDR3 region reads CASSLGFGIQETQYF. The sequenced DNA: TGTGCCAGCAGCTTGGGCTTCGGGATCCAAGAGACCCAGTACTTC.